This TCR beta chain was identified during a study of T cell clonotyping in hematopoietic cell transplantation. Study-level results: Pathologically expanded recipient clonotypes increased progressively from day 30 to day 180 as diversity fell.

Deletions cut 2 bases from V and 9 bases from J, with 11 bases between. The CDR3 extends over 12 amino acids. Per germline, CDR1 ENHRY and CDR2 SYGVKD. Time point noted: recipient sample about 28 days before transplant, after cytoreduction. This clone has only one observation. Its antigen is as yet unknown. Using immunoSEQ multiplex PCR, the repertoire was profiled, and TCRdb retains in-frame clones only, with some absent. The profile shows 46,000 or so clones, around 86% of them singletons. Sequences were derived from peripheral blood mononuclear cells, sampled before stem cell transplant. The chain joins TRBV10-3 to TRBJ2-7; D tentatively fits TRBD1 or TRBD2 (5 bases each). The clonotype originates from a man aged 55 to 70 with biphenotypic leukemia. Some clones in this sample may be carry-over from other donors' samples. DNA of the CDR3: TGTGCCATCAGTGAGCCCCGGGACGGGCAGTACTTC. Translating gives CAISEPRDGQYF.